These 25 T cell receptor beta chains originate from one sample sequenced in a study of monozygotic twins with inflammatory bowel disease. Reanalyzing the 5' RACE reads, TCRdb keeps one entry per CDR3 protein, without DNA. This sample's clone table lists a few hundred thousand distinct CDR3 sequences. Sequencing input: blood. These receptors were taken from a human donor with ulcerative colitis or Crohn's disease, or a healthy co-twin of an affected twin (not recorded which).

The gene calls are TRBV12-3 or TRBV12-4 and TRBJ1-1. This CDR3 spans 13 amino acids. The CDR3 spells CASSLRAHTEAFF.

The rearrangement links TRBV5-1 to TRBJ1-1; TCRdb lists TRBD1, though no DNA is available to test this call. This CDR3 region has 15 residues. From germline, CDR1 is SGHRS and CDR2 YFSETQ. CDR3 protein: CASSRTGITNTEAFF.

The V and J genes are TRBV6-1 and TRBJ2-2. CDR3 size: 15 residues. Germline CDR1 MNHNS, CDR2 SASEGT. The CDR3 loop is CASSGRRTNTGELFF.

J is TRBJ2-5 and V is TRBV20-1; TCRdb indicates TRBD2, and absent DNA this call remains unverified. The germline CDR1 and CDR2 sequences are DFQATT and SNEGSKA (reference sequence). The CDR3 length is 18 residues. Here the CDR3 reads CSAKLGRLAGGPQETQYF.

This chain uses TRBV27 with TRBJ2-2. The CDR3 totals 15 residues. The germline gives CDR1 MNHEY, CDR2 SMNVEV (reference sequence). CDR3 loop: CASSLSFGRPGELFF.

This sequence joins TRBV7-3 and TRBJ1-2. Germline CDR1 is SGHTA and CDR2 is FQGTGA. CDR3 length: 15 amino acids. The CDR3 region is CASSSGGGDGNGYTF.

The CDR3 loop reads CSARDWRAGLGQPQHF. The chain joins TRBV20-1 to TRBJ1-5. There are 16 residues in the CDR3. Germline V CDR1 and CDR2: DFQATT, SNEGSKA (reference sequence).

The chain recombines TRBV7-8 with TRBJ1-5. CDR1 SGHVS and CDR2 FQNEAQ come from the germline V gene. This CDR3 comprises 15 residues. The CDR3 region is CASSLRAESNHPQHF. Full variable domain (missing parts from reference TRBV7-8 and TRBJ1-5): GAGVSQSPRYKVAKRGQDVALRCDPISGHVSLFWYQQALGQGPEFLTYFQNEAQLDKSGLPSDRFFAERPEGSVSTLKIQRTQQEDSAVYLCASSLRAESNHPQHFGDGTRLSIL.

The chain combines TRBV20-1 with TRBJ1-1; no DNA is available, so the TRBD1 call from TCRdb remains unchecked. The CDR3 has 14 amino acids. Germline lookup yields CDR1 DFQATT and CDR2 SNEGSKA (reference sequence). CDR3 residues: CSARVGQGRTEAFF.

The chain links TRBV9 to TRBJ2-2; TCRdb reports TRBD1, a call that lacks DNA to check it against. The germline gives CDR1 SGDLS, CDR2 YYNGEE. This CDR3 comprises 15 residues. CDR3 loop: CASSVSGRGTGELFF.

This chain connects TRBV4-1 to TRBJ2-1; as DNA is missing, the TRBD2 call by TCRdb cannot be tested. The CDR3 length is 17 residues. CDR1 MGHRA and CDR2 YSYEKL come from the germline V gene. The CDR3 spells CASSHAWTSGGGNEQFF.

This CDR3 reads CASSQVTSSRGYTF. The V gene is TRBV6-1, the J gene TRBJ1-2. Germline values: CDR1 MNHNS, CDR2 SASEGT. The CDR3 sequence is 14 residues long.

The CDR3 region is CASSSSGTVNTGELFF. The chain couples TRBV12-3 or TRBV12-4 to TRBJ2-2; TCRdb designates TRBD1, a call that cannot be tested without DNA. This CDR3 has 16 amino acids.

Here the CDR3 reads CASSPPDIRGETQYF. The genes are TRBV18 and TRBJ2-5; checking the TCRdb D call of TRBD2 is not possible without DNA. The CDR3 totals 15 residues. In germline, CDR1 is KGHSH, CDR2 LQKENI.

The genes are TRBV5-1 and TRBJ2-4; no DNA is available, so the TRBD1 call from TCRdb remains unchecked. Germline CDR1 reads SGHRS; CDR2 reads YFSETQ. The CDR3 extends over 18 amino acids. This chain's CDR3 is CASSPGASANVAKNIQYF.

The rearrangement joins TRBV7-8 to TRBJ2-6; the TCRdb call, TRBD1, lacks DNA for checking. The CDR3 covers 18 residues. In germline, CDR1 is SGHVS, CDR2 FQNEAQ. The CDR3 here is CASRAGTDLTSGANVLTF.

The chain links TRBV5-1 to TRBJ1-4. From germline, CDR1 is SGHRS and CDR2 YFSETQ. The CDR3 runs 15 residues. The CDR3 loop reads CASSLVPTTNEKLFF.

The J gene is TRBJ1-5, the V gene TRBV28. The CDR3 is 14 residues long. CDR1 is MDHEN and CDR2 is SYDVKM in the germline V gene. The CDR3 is CASSWREDDQPQHF. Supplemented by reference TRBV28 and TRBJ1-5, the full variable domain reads DVKVTQSSRYLVKRTGEKVFLECVQDMDHENMFWYRQDPGLGLRLIYFSYDVKMKEKGDIPEGYSVSREKKERFSLILESASTNQTSMYLCASSWREDDQPQHFGDGTRLSIL.

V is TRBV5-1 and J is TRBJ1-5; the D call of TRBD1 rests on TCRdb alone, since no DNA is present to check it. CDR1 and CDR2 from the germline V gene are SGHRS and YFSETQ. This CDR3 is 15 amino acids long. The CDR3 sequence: CASSLGQASNQPQHF.

The CDR3 reads CSARVWSVNEQFF. V is TRBV20-1 and J is TRBJ2-1. Germline V gene sequence: CDR1 DFQATT, CDR2 SNEGSKA (reference sequence). The CDR3 is 13 amino acids.

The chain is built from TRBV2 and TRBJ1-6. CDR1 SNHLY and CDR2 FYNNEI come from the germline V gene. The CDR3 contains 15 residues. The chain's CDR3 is CASSLMSSYNSPLHF. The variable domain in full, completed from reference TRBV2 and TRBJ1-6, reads EPEVTQTPSHQVTQMGQEVILRCVPISNHLYFYWYRQILGQKVEFLVSFYNNEISEKSEIFDDQFSVERPDGSNFTLKIRSTKLEDSAMYFCASSLMSSYNSPLHFGNGTRLTVT.

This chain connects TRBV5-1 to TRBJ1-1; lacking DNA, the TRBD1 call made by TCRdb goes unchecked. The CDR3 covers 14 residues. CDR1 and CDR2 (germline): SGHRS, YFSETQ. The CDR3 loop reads CASSEQGGNTEAFF.

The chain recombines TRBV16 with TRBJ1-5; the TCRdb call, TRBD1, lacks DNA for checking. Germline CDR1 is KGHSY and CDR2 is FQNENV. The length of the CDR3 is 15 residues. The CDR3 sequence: CASSQVDRGNQPQHF.

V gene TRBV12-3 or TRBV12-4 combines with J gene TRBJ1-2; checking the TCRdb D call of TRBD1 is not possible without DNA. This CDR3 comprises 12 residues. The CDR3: CASSLNRSGYTF.

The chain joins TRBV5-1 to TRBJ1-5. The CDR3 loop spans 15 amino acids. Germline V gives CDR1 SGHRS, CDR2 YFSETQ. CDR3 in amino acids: CASSLPRGLNQPQHF. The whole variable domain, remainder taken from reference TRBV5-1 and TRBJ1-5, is KAGVTQTPRYLIKTRGQQVTLSCSPISGHRSVSWYQQTPGQGLQFLFEYFSETQRNKGNFPGRFSGRQFSNSRSEMNVSTLELGDSALYLCASSLPRGLNQPQHFGDGTRLSIL.